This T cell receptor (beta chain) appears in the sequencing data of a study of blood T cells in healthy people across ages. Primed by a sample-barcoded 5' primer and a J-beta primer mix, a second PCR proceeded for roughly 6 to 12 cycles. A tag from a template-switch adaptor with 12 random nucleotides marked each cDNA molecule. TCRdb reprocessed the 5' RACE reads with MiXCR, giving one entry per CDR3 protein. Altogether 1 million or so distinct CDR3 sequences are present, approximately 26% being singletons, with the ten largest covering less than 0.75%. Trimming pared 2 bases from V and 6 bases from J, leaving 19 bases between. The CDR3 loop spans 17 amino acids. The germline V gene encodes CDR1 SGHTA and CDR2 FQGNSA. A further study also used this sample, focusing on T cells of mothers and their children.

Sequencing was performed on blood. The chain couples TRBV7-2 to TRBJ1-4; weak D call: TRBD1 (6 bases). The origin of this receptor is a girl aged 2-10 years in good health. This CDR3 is CASSLTGSRASYEKLFF. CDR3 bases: TGTGCCAGCAGCTTAACAGGGTCCCGGGCCTCTTATGAAAAACTGTTTTTT.